A selection of T cell receptor beta chains follows, all from one sample in a study of T cells after yellow fever vaccination. TCRdb re-called the 5' RACE reads with MiXCR, one entry per CDR3 protein. The data contain hundreds of thousands of distinct CDR3 sequences, roughly 13% of them singletons. This specimen consisted of PBMCs, obtained on the day of the yellow fever booster vaccination. These receptors came from a man younger than 45 who received the YFV17D yellow fever vaccine. Each CDR3 is given without its conserved first and last residue.

V	CDR3
TRBV4-3	ASSLEGTSNEQF
TRBV13	ASSSRTARYNEQF
TRBV6-1	ASSEEGLTYNEQF
TRBV29-1	SVVTGVFTNEKLF
TRBV5-1	ASSLASASGISRDEQY
TRBV5-1	ASSHGPGTGATDTQY
TRBV4-2	ASSQETGGGAEAF
TRBV12-3/TRBV12-4	ATKGLENTGELF
TRBV20-1	SATPTGGAYEQY
TRBV11-1	ASSSFGLAGKAGNIQY
TRBV29-1	SVEMRGASGLEPDTQY
TRBV5-1	ASSFALEQF